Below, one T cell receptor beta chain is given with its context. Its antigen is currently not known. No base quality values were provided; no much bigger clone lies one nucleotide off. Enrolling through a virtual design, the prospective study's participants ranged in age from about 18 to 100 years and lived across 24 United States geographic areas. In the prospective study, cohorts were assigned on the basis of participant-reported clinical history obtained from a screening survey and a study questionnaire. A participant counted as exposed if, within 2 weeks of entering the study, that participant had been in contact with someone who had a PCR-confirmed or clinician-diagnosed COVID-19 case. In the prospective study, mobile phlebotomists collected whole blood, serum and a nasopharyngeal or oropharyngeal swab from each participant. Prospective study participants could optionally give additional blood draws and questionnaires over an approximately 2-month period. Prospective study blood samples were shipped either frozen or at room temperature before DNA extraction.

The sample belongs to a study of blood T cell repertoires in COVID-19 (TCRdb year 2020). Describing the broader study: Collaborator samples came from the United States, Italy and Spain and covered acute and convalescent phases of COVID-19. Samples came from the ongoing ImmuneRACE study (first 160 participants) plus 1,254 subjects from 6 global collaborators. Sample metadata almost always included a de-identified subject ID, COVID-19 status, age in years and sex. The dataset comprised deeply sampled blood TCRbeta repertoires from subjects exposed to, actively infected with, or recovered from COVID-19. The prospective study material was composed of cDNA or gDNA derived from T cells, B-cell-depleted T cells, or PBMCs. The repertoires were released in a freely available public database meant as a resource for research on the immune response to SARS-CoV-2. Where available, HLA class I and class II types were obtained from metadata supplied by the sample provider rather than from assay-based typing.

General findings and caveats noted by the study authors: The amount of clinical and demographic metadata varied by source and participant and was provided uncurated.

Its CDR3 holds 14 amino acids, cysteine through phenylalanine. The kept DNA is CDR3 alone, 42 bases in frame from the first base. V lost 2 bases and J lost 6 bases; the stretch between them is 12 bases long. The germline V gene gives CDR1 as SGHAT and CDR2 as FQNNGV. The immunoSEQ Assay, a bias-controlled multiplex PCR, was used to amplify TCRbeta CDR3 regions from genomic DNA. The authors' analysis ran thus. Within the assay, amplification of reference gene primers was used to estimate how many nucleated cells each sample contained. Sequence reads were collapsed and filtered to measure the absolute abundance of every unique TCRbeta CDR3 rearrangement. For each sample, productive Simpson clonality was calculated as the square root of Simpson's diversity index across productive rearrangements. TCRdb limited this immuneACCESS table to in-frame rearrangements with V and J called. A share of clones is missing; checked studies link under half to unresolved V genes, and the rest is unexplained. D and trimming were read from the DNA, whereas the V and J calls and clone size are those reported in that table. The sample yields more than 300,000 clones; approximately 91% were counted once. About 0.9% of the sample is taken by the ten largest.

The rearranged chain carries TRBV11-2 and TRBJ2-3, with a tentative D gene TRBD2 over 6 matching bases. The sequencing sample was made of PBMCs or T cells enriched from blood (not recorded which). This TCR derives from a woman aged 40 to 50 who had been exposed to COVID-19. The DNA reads TGTGCCAGCAGCTTACGTAGCCTAGCGGATACGCAGTATTTT. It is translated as CASSLRSLADTQYF.